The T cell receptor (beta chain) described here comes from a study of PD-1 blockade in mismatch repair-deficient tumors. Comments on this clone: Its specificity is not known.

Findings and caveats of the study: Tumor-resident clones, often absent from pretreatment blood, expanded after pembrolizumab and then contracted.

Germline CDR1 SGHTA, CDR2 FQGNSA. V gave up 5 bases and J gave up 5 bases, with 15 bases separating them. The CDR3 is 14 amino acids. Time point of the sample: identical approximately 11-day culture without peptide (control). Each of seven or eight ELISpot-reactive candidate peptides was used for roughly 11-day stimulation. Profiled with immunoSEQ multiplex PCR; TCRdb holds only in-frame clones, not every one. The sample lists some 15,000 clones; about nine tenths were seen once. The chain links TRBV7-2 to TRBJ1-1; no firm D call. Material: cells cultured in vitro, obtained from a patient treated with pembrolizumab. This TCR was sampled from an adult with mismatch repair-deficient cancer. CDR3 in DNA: TGTGCCAGCAGCCCAGAGGGTTGGAAAACTGAAGCTTTCTTT. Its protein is CASSPEGWKTEAFF.